A selection of T cell receptor beta chains follows, all from one sample in a study of shared clonotypes between healthy human individuals. Assay: immunoSEQ multiplex PCR; the TCRdb copy retains only in-frame clones and omits some. This sample carries millions of clones, about 95% of them seen once, and the ten largest clones take 1% to 1.3%. Sequencing input: naive CD8+ T cells sorted from blood. The receptors derive from a man between 18 and 35 years old in good health. Each CDR3 is given with its conserved first and last residue. The D gene is left open where the match is weak. Not every row has a clone size; where given, it reads once, few, many or a size class.

j_call	clone_size	d_call	v_call	cdr3_aa	cdr3_nt
TRBJ1-2	.	.	TRBV7-2	CASSLADSGGYTF	TGTGCCAGCAGCTTAGCGGATTCAGGGGGCTACACCTTC
TRBJ1-1	.	.	TRBV4-1	CASSLRLNTEAFF	TGCGCCAGCAGCCTTCGCTTGAACACTGAAGCTTTCTTT
TRBJ1-5	.	TRBD1	TRBV19	CASSIEGQPNQPQHF	TGTGCCAGTAGTATAGAGGGACAGCCGAATCAGCCCCAGCATTTT
TRBJ2-3	.	TRBD2	TRBV5-1	CASSLVQGGTDTQYF	TGCGCCAGCAGCTTGGTTCAGGGAGGGACAGATACGCAGTATTTT
TRBJ2-7	.	.	TRBV2	CASVSSYYEQYF	TGTGCCAGCGTTAGCAGTTACTACGAGCAGTACTTC
TRBJ2-1	.	.	TRBV10-3	CAISDPQGGGNEQFF	TGTGCCATCAGTGACCCACAGGGAGGGGGTAATGAGCAGTTCTTC
TRBJ2-6	.	.	TRBV5-4	CASSPLSGAGAGANVLTF	TGTGCCAGCAGCCCCCTTTCGGGAGCGGGCGCTGGGGCCAACGTCCTGACTTTC
TRBJ2-7	.	.	TRBV6-1	CASRDIDEQYF	TGTGCCAGCCGGGACATCGACGAGCAGTACTTC
TRBJ2-7	.	.	TRBV11-2	CASSLNYEQYF	TGTGCCAGCAGCCTGAACTACGAGCAGTACTTC
TRBJ2-5	.	TRBD1	TRBV7-9	CASSRTGSRETQYF	TGTGCCAGCAGCCGGACAGGGAGTCGGGAGACCCAGTACTTC
TRBJ2-7	once	.	TRBV2	CASTSGHYYEQYF	TGTGCCAGCACCTCCGGCCATTATTACGAGCAGTACTTC
TRBJ2-7	.	.	TRBV13	CASSTGTGYEQYF	TGTGCCAGCAGCACCGGGACTGGCTACGAGCAGTACTTC
TRBJ1-5	.	.	TRBV13	CASSAGLYQPQHF	TGTGCCAGCAGCGCAGGGTTGTATCAGCCCCAGCATTTT
TRBJ1-6	.	.	TRBV15	CATSTQHGTWGSPLHF	TGTGCCACCAGCACCCAACACGGGACGTGGGGATCACCCCTCCACTTT
TRBJ2-3	.	.	TRBV5-1	CASSLGGGTDTQYF	TGCGCCAGCAGCTTAGGAGGGGGCACAGATACGCAGTATTTT
TRBJ1-4	.	TRBD1	TRBV19	CASRPGTVNEKLFF	TGTGCCAGTAGGCCCGGGACAGTTAATGAAAAACTGTTTTTT
TRBJ2-2	.	TRBD1	TRBV4-1	CASSQEGQGIGELFF	TGCGCCAGCAGCCAAGAGGGACAGGGCATCGGGGAGCTGTTTTTT
TRBJ1-2	.	.	TRBV6-5	CASSSYQYHGYTF	TGTGCCAGCAGTTCGTACCAGTACCATGGCTACACCTTC
TRBJ2-1	.	.	TRBV6-5	CASSSDTHNEQFF	TGTGCCAGCAGTTCGGACACCCACAATGAGCAGTTCTTC
TRBJ2-3	.	.	TRBV6-5	CAGQSDTQYF	TGTGCCGGCCAGTCAGATACGCAGTATTTT
TRBJ1-2	.	.	TRBV6-5	CASSYEGLYGYTF	TGTGCCAGCAGTTACGAGGGACTCTATGGCTACACCTTC
TRBJ1-6	.	.	TRBV13	CASSLRGSESPLHF	TGTGCCAGCAGCTTGAGGGGATCGGAATCACCCCTCCACTTT
TRBJ2-1	.	TRBD2	TRBV5-1	CASSLLGLAFNEQFF	TGCGCCAGCAGCCTGTTGGGACTAGCGTTTAATGAGCAGTTCTTC
TRBJ2-1	.	.	TRBV5-1	CASSSIRQDLYNEQFF	TGCGCCAGCAGCTCTATCAGACAGGATTTGTACAATGAGCAGTTCTTC
TRBJ1-2	.	.	TRBV28	CASSLVRDFFYGYTF	TGTGCCAGCAGTTTGGTTCGGGACTTCTTTTATGGCTACACCTTC
TRBJ2-5	.	.	TRBV30	CAWSLDSQETQYF	TGTGCCTGGAGCTTGGACAGTCAAGAGACCCAGTACTTC
TRBJ2-7	.	TRBD1	TRBV7-9	CASSHRTGGYEQYF	TGTGCCAGCAGCCACCGGACAGGGGGTTACGAGCAGTACTTC
TRBJ1-1	.	TRBD1	TRBV2	CASSDPQGARGTEAFF	TGTGCCAGCAGTGATCCGCAGGGGGCGCGTGGCACTGAAGCTTTCTTT
TRBJ1-5	.	TRBD1	TRBV19	CASSTGQGVQPQHF	TGTGCCAGTAGTACAGGACAGGGCGTCCAGCCCCAGCATTTT
TRBJ1-4	.	.	TRBV29-1	CSVEEGLDEKLFF	TGCAGCGTTGAGGAAGGTCTGGATGAAAAACTGTTTTTT
TRBJ1-1	.	.	TRBV2	CASSEALLGIYTEAFF	TGTGCCAGCAGTGAAGCGCTTTTAGGGATCTACACTGAAGCTTTCTTT
TRBJ2-1	.	.	TRBV29-1	CSVEVTTGSSYNEQFF	TGCAGCGTTGAGGTGACGACAGGAAGCTCCTACAATGAGCAGTTCTTC
TRBJ2-2	.	.	TRBV11-2	CASSLVAPNTGELFF	TGTGCCAGCAGCTTAGTGGCGCCGAACACCGGGGAGCTGTTTTTT
TRBJ2-2	once	TRBD1	TRBV7-6	CASSLRRGRGAGELFF	TGTGCCAGCAGCTTGAGAAGGGGGCGAGGCGCCGGGGAGCTGTTTTTT
TRBJ2-3	.	.	TRBV7-9	CASTQEGGQTSTDTQYF	TGTGCCAGCACCCAAGAGGGTGGACAGACTAGCACAGATACGCAGTATTTT
TRBJ2-3	.	TRBD2	TRBV11-2	CASSGRTSGALTDTQYF	TGTGCCAGCAGCGGGCGGACTAGCGGGGCCCTCACAGATACGCAGTATTTT
TRBJ2-1	.	.	TRBV7-9	CASSFGRGRLTEQFF	TGTGCCAGCAGCTTTGGTAGGGGGAGACTAACTGAGCAGTTCTTC
TRBJ2-1	.	.	TRBV18	CASTGGYNWDEQFF	TGTGCCAGCACCGGGGGCTATAACTGGGATGAGCAGTTCTTC
TRBJ2-2	.	.	TRBV15	CATRGTRAPGWELFF	TGTGCCACCAGGGGAACTAGAGCGCCGGGCTGGGAGCTGTTTTTT
TRBJ1-5	.	.	TRBV6-4	CASSEGGKGNQPQHF	TGTGCCAGCAGTGAAGGGGGGAAGGGCAATCAGCCCCAGCATTTT
TRBJ1-5	.	.	TRBV27	CASSTGEYQPQHF	TGTGCCAGCAGTACAGGAGAATATCAGCCCCAGCATTTT
TRBJ2-5	.	.	TRBV5-6	CASSLLVAETQYF	TGTGCCAGCAGCTTGCTAGTGGCGGAGACCCAGTACTTC
TRBJ2-3	.	.	TRBV5-8	CASSETPLADTQYF	TGTGCCAGCAGCGAGACACCCCTCGCGGATACGCAGTATTTT
TRBJ1-2	.	TRBD1	TRBV6-6	CASSYPDRAVGYGYTF	TGTGCCAGCAGTTACCCGGACAGGGCAGTCGGCTATGGCTACACCTTC
TRBJ2-7	.	TRBD2	TRBV2	CASSEQREAFRAAGYEQYF	TGTGCCAGCTCAGAGCAGCGGGAGGCCTTTAGGGCAGCTGGGTACGAGCAGTACTTC
TRBJ1-6	.	TRBD1	TRBV27	CAAGTAPHNSPLHF	TGTGCCGCAGGGACAGCTCCTCATAATTCACCCCTCCACTTT
TRBJ2-4	.	TRBD1	TRBV19	CASSASGTGGANGRNIQYF	TGTGCCAGTAGTGCTTCCGGGACAGGGGGCGCGAATGGGAGAAACATTCAGTACTTC
TRBJ2-1	.	TRBD2	TRBV27	CASSLGAGDFNEQFF	TGTGCCAGCAGTTTAGGGGCGGGAGACTTTAATGAGCAGTTCTTC
TRBJ2-3	.	TRBD1	TRBV15	CATSGPGQGTDTQYF	TGTGCCACCAGCGGTCCGGGACAGGGCACAGATACGCAGTATTTT
TRBJ2-7	.	TRBD1	TRBV2	CASSERDRHSYEQYF	TGTGCCAGCAGTGAGCGGGACAGGCACTCCTACGAGCAGTACTTC
TRBJ2-7	.	.	TRBV11-2	CASSLGGRDYEQYF	TGTGCCAGCAGCCTCGGCGGACGGGACTACGAGCAGTACTTC
TRBJ2-2	.	.	TRBV19	CASSIGVHLASTGELFF	TGTGCCAGTAGTATAGGCGTACACCTGGCTTCCACCGGGGAGCTGTTTTTT
TRBJ1-2	.	TRBD1	TRBV13	CASSYDRGANYGYTF	TGTGCCAGCAGCTACGACAGGGGGGCCAACTATGGCTACACCTTC